This TCR beta chain derives from a study of technical replicates of blood from a few donors. Sequencing used immunoSEQ multiplex PCR; TCRdb keeps in-frame clones, though not all of them. The repertoire consists of 95,000 or so clones, with roughly 96% occurring once and the leading ten covering around 0.3%. V dropped 0 bases and J dropped 4 bases, with 18 bases sitting between them. The germline gives CDR1 LGHNA, CDR2 YNFKEQ. This CDR3 contains 17 residues. The sequencing sample was made of T cells isolated from PBMCs. The origin of this receptor is a human donor in good health. The chain uses TRBV4-2 and TRBJ1-1; D is perhaps TRBD1 (5 bases). The CDR3 spells CASSQDFSGQGLTEAFF. The CDR3 nucleotides are TGTGCCAGCAGCCAAGATTTCTCGGGTCAGGGCCTCACTGAAGCTTTCTTT.